This is a list of T cell receptor beta chains from one sample in a study of PD-1 blockade in classical Hodgkin lymphoma. Measured with immunoSEQ multiplex PCR; TCRdb has only the in-frame clones, and not every one. The sample lists 23,000 or so clones, 65% to 80% occurring once. The sequencing here drew on peripheral blood mononuclear cells (PBMCs), taken before the fourth cycle of nivolumab. Source of these receptors: a human donor with classical Hodgkin lymphoma. Each CDR3 is given with its conserved first and last residue. Each record gives: D gene, V gene, CDR3 length, clone size, J gene, CDR3 protein, CDR3 DNA. The D gene is left open where the match is weak. Not all rows give a size; the values are once, few, many and, for expanded clones, a class.

D gene: .
V gene: TRBV7-9
CDR3 length: 13
clone size: .
J gene: TRBJ1-1
CDR3 protein: CASSLIRETEAFF
CDR3 DNA: TGTGCCAGCAGCTTAATCAGGGAAACTGAAGCTTTCTTT

D gene: .
V gene: TRBV10-2
CDR3 length: 11
clone size: many
J gene: TRBJ2-1
CDR3 protein: CARTPCNEQFF
CDR3 DNA: TGCGCCAGGACGCCCTGCAATGAGCAGTTCTTC

D gene: .
V gene: TRBV6-6
CDR3 length: 13
clone size: .
J gene: TRBJ1-1
CDR3 protein: CASGASLNTEAFF
CDR3 DNA: TGTGCCAGCGGAGCCAGCTTGAACACTGAAGCTTTCTTT

D gene: .
V gene: TRBV7-2
CDR3 length: 13
clone size: many
J gene: TRBJ2-3
CDR3 protein: CASSYLPPNTQYF
CDR3 DNA: TGTGCCAGCAGCTATCTACCCCCGAATACGCAGTATTTT

D gene: TRBD1
V gene: TRBV5-8
CDR3 length: 16
clone size: .
J gene: TRBJ1-4
CDR3 protein: CASSLGTVTTNEKLFF
CDR3 DNA: TGTGCCAGCAGCCTTGGGACAGTTACAACTAATGAAAAACTGTTTTTT

D gene: .
V gene: TRBV27
CDR3 length: 15
clone size: once
J gene: TRBJ1-2
CDR3 protein: CASSFRGGGDYGYTF
CDR3 DNA: TGTGCCAGCAGTTTCCGTGGGGGGGGCGACTATGGCTACACCTTC

D gene: .
V gene: TRBV11-3
CDR3 length: 12
clone size: .
J gene: TRBJ1-1
CDR3 protein: CASSYHGSEAFF
CDR3 DNA: TGTGCCAGCAGCTACCACGGCAGTGAAGCTTTCTTT

D gene: .
V gene: TRBV18
CDR3 length: 13
clone size: .
J gene: TRBJ1-1
CDR3 protein: CASSPGGTAEAFF
CDR3 DNA: TGTGCCAGCTCACCAGGGGGCACGGCTGAAGCTTTCTTT

D gene: .
V gene: TRBV18
CDR3 length: 13
clone size: .
J gene: TRBJ1-1
CDR3 protein: CASSPEGNTEAFF
CDR3 DNA: TGTGCCAGCTCGCCTGAGGGAAACACTGAAGCTTTCTTT

D gene: .
V gene: TRBV19
CDR3 length: 15
clone size: .
J gene: TRBJ2-2
CDR3 protein: CASMVAQPFTGELFF
CDR3 DNA: TGTGCCAGTATGGTGGCACAACCATTTACCGGGGAGCTGTTTTTT

D gene: TRBD2
V gene: TRBV5-8
CDR3 length: 16
clone size: .
J gene: TRBJ2-3
CDR3 protein: CASSYASGASTDTQYF
CDR3 DNA: TGTGCCAGCAGCTATGCTAGCGGGGCTAGCACAGATACGCAGTATTTT

D gene: .
V gene: TRBV27
CDR3 length: 15
clone size: .
J gene: TRBJ1-3
CDR3 protein: CASSLFWGSGNTIYF
CDR3 DNA: TGTGCCAGCAGTTTATTCTGGGGTTCTGGAAACACCATATATTTT

D gene: .
V gene: TRBV19
CDR3 length: 15
clone size: .
J gene: TRBJ1-1
CDR3 protein: CASSIGAHQNTEAFF
CDR3 DNA: TGTGCCAGTAGTATAGGAGCACATCAGAACACTGAAGCTTTCTTT

D gene: .
V gene: TRBV2
CDR3 length: 15
clone size: .
J gene: TRBJ1-1
CDR3 protein: CASSEPSGRGTEAFF
CDR3 DNA: TGTGCCAGCAGTGAACCCTCTGGCAGGGGCACTGAAGCTTTCTTT

D gene: .
V gene: TRBV6-6
CDR3 length: 15
clone size: .
J gene: TRBJ1-6
CDR3 protein: CASKLGISYNSPLHF
CDR3 DNA: TGTGCCAGCAAGTTAGGGATCTCCTATAATTCACCCCTCCACTTT

D gene: .
V gene: TRBV7-9
CDR3 length: 12
clone size: .
J gene: TRBJ1-4
CDR3 protein: CASSLSVEKLFF
CDR3 DNA: TGTGCCAGCAGCTTATCGGTTGAAAAACTGTTTTTT

D gene: .
V gene: TRBV29-1
CDR3 length: 12
clone size: .
J gene: TRBJ2-3
CDR3 protein: CSVAEGSDTQYF
CDR3 DNA: TGCAGCGTTGCGGAGGGTTCAGATACGCAGTATTTT

D gene: TRBD1
V gene: TRBV2
CDR3 length: 13
clone size: few
J gene: TRBJ2-3
CDR3 protein: CASSGTVTDTQYF
CDR3 DNA: TGTGCCAGCAGCGGGACAGTGACAGATACGCAGTATTTT

D gene: .
V gene: TRBV13
CDR3 length: 16
clone size: .
J gene: TRBJ1-2
CDR3 protein: CASSLRYHRDEYGYTF
CDR3 DNA: TGTGCCAGCAGCCTAAGATATCACAGGGACGAGTATGGCTACACCTTC

D gene: .
V gene: TRBV27
CDR3 length: 13
clone size: .
J gene: TRBJ1-1
CDR3 protein: CASSYRRITEAFF
CDR3 DNA: TGTGCCAGCAGTTACAGGCGGATCACTGAAGCTTTCTTT

D gene: .
V gene: TRBV6-5
CDR3 length: 15
clone size: .
J gene: TRBJ1-6
CDR3 protein: CASSPLAARGSPLHF
CDR3 DNA: TGTGCCAGCAGTCCCCTCGCGGCACGGGGTTCACCCCTCCACTTT

D gene: .
V gene: TRBV28
CDR3 length: 12
clone size: .
J gene: TRBJ1-2
CDR3 protein: CASSLRETGYTF
CDR3 DNA: TGTGCCAGCAGTTTACGGGAGACGGGCTACACCTTC

D gene: TRBD1
V gene: TRBV6-4
CDR3 length: 15
clone size: .
J gene: TRBJ1-1
CDR3 protein: CASSREVTGGTEAFF
CDR3 DNA: TGTGCCAGCAGTAGAGAAGTCACAGGGGGCACTGAAGCTTTCTTT

D gene: TRBD1
V gene: TRBV6-1
CDR3 length: 13
clone size: .
J gene: TRBJ2-5
CDR3 protein: CASSPQGAETQYF
CDR3 DNA: TGTGCCAGCAGCCCACAGGGGGCTGAGACCCAGTACTTC

D gene: TRBD1
V gene: TRBV7-8
CDR3 length: 16
clone size: .
J gene: TRBJ2-1
CDR3 protein: CASSSLRDRGTYEQFF
CDR3 DNA: TGTGCCAGCAGCTCACTCCGGGACAGGGGGACCTATGAGCAGTTCTTC

D gene: .
V gene: TRBV5-1
CDR3 length: 14
clone size: .
J gene: TRBJ2-1
CDR3 protein: CASSLGARYNEQFF
CDR3 DNA: TGCGCCAGCAGCTTGGGGGCGCGGTACAATGAGCAGTTCTTC

D gene: .
V gene: TRBV27
CDR3 length: 15
clone size: .
J gene: TRBJ1-1
CDR3 protein: CASSLSISFVSEAFF
CDR3 DNA: TGTGCCAGCAGTTTATCGATATCCTTTGTGTCTGAAGCTTTCTTT

D gene: .
V gene: TRBV30
CDR3 length: 15
clone size: .
J gene: TRBJ1-1
CDR3 protein: CAWSVFRIMNTEAFF
CDR3 DNA: TGTGCCTGGAGTGTATTCCGGATCATGAACACTGAAGCTTTCTTT

D gene: TRBD1
V gene: TRBV28
CDR3 length: 14
clone size: few
J gene: TRBJ1-2
CDR3 protein: CASSLLGTDYGYTF
CDR3 DNA: TGTGCCAGCAGTTTGTTGGGGACAGACTATGGCTACACCTTC

D gene: .
V gene: TRBV29-1
CDR3 length: 11
clone size: .
J gene: TRBJ1-2
CDR3 protein: CSVDLGRVGTF
CDR3 DNA: TGCAGCGTTGATCTTGGCAGGGTAGGCACCTTC

D gene: .
V gene: TRBV5-4
CDR3 length: 13
clone size: once
J gene: TRBJ1-1
CDR3 protein: CASSPLRHTEAFF
CDR3 DNA: TGTGCCAGCAGCCCATTACGACACACTGAAGCTTTCTTT

D gene: TRBD1
V gene: TRBV7-8
CDR3 length: 11
clone size: .
J gene: TRBJ1-1
CDR3 protein: CASIYRGEAFF
CDR3 DNA: TGTGCCAGCATTTACAGGGGTGAAGCTTTCTTT

D gene: .
V gene: TRBV5-6
CDR3 length: 17
clone size: medium-sized
J gene: TRBJ1-6
CDR3 protein: CASSLGGSIPWNSPLHF
CDR3 DNA: TGTGCCAGCAGCTTGGGAGGGTCCATTCCTTGGAATTCACCCCTCCACTTT

D gene: TRBD1
V gene: TRBV5-4
CDR3 length: 14
clone size: .
J gene: TRBJ1-6
CDR3 protein: CASSSGGGNSPLHF
CDR3 DNA: TGTGCCAGCAGCTCAGGGGGCGGAAATTCACCCCTCCACTTT

D gene: .
V gene: TRBV4-2
CDR3 length: 15
clone size: .
J gene: TRBJ1-3
CDR3 protein: CASGSGTLSGNTIYF
CDR3 DNA: TGTGCCAGCGGATCCGGGACACTCTCTGGAAACACCATATATTTT

D gene: .
V gene: TRBV29-1
CDR3 length: 15
clone size: few
J gene: TRBJ2-1
CDR3 protein: CSVEEAAVPYNEQFF
CDR3 DNA: TGCAGCGTTGAAGAAGCAGCGGTACCCTACAATGAGCAGTTCTTC

D gene: .
V gene: TRBV6-5
CDR3 length: 13
clone size: .
J gene: TRBJ1-5
CDR3 protein: CASSESRRQPQHF
CDR3 DNA: TGTGCCAGCAGTGAATCGAGGCGTCAGCCCCAGCATTTT

D gene: .
V gene: TRBV19
CDR3 length: 14
clone size: .
J gene: TRBJ2-2
CDR3 protein: CASSIHQNTGELFF
CDR3 DNA: TGTGCCAGTAGTATTCACCAGAACACCGGGGAGCTGTTTTTT

D gene: TRBD2
V gene: TRBV7-2
CDR3 length: 14
clone size: few
J gene: TRBJ2-5
CDR3 protein: CASSLSGLGETQYF
CDR3 DNA: TGTGCCAGCAGCTTAAGCGGACTAGGAGAGACCCAGTACTTC

D gene: TRBD1
V gene: TRBV7-2
CDR3 length: 13
clone size: .
J gene: TRBJ2-3
CDR3 protein: CASSFDRANTQYF
CDR3 DNA: TGTGCCAGCAGTTTCGACAGGGCCAATACGCAGTATTTT

D gene: .
V gene: TRBV9
CDR3 length: 13
clone size: .
J gene: TRBJ2-1
CDR3 protein: CASSPTPYNEQFF
CDR3 DNA: TGTGCCAGCAGCCCCACCCCCTACAATGAGCAGTTCTTC

D gene: .
V gene: TRBV28
CDR3 length: 14
clone size: .
J gene: TRBJ2-5
CDR3 protein: CATVRREFQETQYF
CDR3 DNA: TGTGCCACCGTTAGACGAGAATTCCAAGAGACCCAGTACTTC

D gene: TRBD1
V gene: TRBV7-9
CDR3 length: 15
clone size: .
J gene: TRBJ2-1
CDR3 protein: CASSPRGHSYNEQFF
CDR3 DNA: TGTGCCAGCAGCCCCAGGGGGCACTCCTACAATGAGCAGTTCTTC

D gene: TRBD1
V gene: TRBV19
CDR3 length: 15
clone size: .
J gene: TRBJ2-7
CDR3 protein: CASSIDRNRGDEQYF
CDR3 DNA: TGTGCCAGTAGTATAGATCGGAACAGGGGAGACGAGCAGTACTTC

D gene: .
V gene: TRBV28
CDR3 length: 11
clone size: few
J gene: TRBJ1-2
CDR3 protein: CASSPGRGYTF
CDR3 DNA: TGTGCCAGCAGTCCCGGGCGAGGCTACACCTTC

D gene: TRBD1
V gene: TRBV5-6
CDR3 length: 16
clone size: .
J gene: TRBJ2-7
CDR3 protein: CASSGWRSQGSYEQYF
CDR3 DNA: TGTGCCAGCAGCGGATGGAGGTCACAGGGGAGCTACGAGCAGTACTTC

D gene: .
V gene: TRBV28
CDR3 length: 15
clone size: few
J gene: TRBJ2-3
CDR3 protein: CASSFFSSTADTQYF
CDR3 DNA: TGTGCCAGCAGTTTTTTCTCAAGTACAGCAGATACGCAGTATTTT

D gene: .
V gene: TRBV28
CDR3 length: 15
clone size: .
J gene: TRBJ1-5
CDR3 protein: CASSLMGRSNQPQHF
CDR3 DNA: TGTGCCAGCAGTTTAATGGGGCGGAGCAATCAGCCCCAGCATTTT

D gene: TRBD2
V gene: TRBV5-1
CDR3 length: 17
clone size: .
J gene: TRBJ2-1
CDR3 protein: CASSFTTSGGIYNEQFF
CDR3 DNA: TGCGCCAGCAGCTTTACGACTAGCGGGGGGATTTACAATGAGCAGTTCTTC

D gene: TRBD1
V gene: TRBV11-2
CDR3 length: 16
clone size: .
J gene: TRBJ1-1
CDR3 protein: CASSLDLDRGFTEAFF
CDR3 DNA: TGTGCCAGCAGCTTAGATCTTGACAGGGGGTTCACTGAAGCTTTCTTT

D gene: TRBD2
V gene: TRBV7-8
CDR3 length: 20
clone size: .
J gene: TRBJ2-3
CDR3 protein: CASSFRSFLAGQSSTDTQYF
CDR3 DNA: TGTGCCAGCAGCTTCCGTTCTTTTCTAGCGGGGCAGTCGAGCACAGATACGCAGTATTTT

D gene: .
V gene: TRBV10-3
CDR3 length: 13
clone size: .
J gene: TRBJ1-4
CDR3 protein: CAIRGFTNEKLFF
CDR3 DNA: TGTGCCATCAGGGGGTTCACTAATGAAAAACTGTTTTTT

D gene: .
V gene: TRBV9
CDR3 length: 15
clone size: .
J gene: TRBJ1-6
CDR3 protein: CASSGSSSYNSPLHF
CDR3 DNA: TGTGCTAGCAGCGGCTCAAGCTCCTATAATTCACCCCTCCACTTT

D gene: .
V gene: TRBV5-6
CDR3 length: 13
clone size: .
J gene: TRBJ2-1
CDR3 protein: CASSISGGNEQFF
CDR3 DNA: TGTGCCAGCAGCATATCAGGTGGCAATGAGCAGTTCTTC

D gene: .
V gene: TRBV6-6
CDR3 length: 13
clone size: .
J gene: TRBJ1-2
CDR3 protein: CASNKGRNYGYTF
CDR3 DNA: TGTGCCAGCAATAAGGGGCGCAACTATGGCTACACCTTC

D gene: .
V gene: TRBV7-2
CDR3 length: 12
clone size: .
J gene: TRBJ1-2
CDR3 protein: CASSYSDYGYTF
CDR3 DNA: TGTGCCAGCAGCTATTCGGACTATGGCTACACCTTC

D gene: .
V gene: TRBV4-2
CDR3 length: 15
clone size: large
J gene: TRBJ1-5
CDR3 protein: CASSPKSYSNQPQHF
CDR3 DNA: TGTGCCAGCAGCCCAAAGAGTTATAGCAATCAGCCCCAGCATTTT

D gene: TRBD1
V gene: TRBV19
CDR3 length: 13
clone size: .
J gene: TRBJ1-2
CDR3 protein: CAIRGTGSYGYTF
CDR3 DNA: TGTGCCATAAGAGGGACAGGGTCCTATGGCTACACCTTC

D gene: TRBD1
V gene: TRBV6-6
CDR3 length: 14
clone size: .
J gene: TRBJ1-2
CDR3 protein: CASSPGGIRNGYTF
CDR3 DNA: TGTGCCAGCAGTCCAGGGGGAATACGGAATGGCTACACCTTC

D gene: .
V gene: TRBV11-3
CDR3 length: 14
clone size: .
J gene: TRBJ2-5
CDR3 protein: CASSPRGGRETQYF
CDR3 DNA: TGTGCCAGCAGCCCGAGGGGGGGTCGGGAGACCCAGTACTTC